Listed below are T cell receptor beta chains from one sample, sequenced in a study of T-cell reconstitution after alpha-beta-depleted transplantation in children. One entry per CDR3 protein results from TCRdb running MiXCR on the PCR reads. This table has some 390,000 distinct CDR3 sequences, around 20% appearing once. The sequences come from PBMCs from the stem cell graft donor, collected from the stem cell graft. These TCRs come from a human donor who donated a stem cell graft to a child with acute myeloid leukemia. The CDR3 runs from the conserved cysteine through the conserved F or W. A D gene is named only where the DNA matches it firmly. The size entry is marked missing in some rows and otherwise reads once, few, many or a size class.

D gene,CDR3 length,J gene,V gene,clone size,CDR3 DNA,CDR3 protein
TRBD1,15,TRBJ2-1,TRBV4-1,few,TGCGCCAGCAGCCAAACAGGGGACCCCTACAATGAGCAGTTCTTC,CASSQTGDPYNEQFF
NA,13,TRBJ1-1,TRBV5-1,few,TGCGCCAGCAGCTTGCCAACGGCGAGTCAAACCTTCTTT,CASSLPTASQTFF
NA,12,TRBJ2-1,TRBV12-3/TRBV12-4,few,TGTGCCAGCAGCGCTCCCTATAATGAGCAGTTCTTC,CASSAPYNEQFF
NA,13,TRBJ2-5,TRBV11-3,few,TGTGCCAGCAGCTTTTCGAGCATAGAGACCCAGTACTTC,CASSFSSIETQYF
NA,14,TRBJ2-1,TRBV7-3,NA,TGTGCCAGCGGAACTTCGAGCTCCTACAATGAGCAGTTCTTC,CASGTSSSYNEQFF
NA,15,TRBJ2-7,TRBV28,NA,TGTGCCAGCAGTGCCTCCGAGACAGGATCGAGCGAGCAGTACTTC,CASSASETGSSEQYF
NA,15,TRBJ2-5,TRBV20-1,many,TGCAGTGCTAGAGATAGTCGGGCGGTCCAAGAGACCCAGTACTTC,CSARDSRAVQETQYF
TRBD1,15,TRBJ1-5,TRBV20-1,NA,TGCAGTGCTAGAGCAGTAGGACAGGGATTTCAGCCCCAGCATTTT,CSARAVGQGFQPQHF
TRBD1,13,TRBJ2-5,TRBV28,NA,TGTGCCAGCAGCTGGGACAGGGGGAAGACCCAGTACTTC,CASSWDRGKTQYF
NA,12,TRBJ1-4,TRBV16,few,TGTGCCAGCAGCCAATCCGGTGAAAAACTGTTTTTT,CASSQSGEKLFF
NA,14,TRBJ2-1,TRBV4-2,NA,TGTGCCAGCAGCCACAGGGGCGTTAGGGATGAGCAGTTCTTC,CASSHRGVRDEQFF
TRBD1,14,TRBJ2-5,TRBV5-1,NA,TGCGCCAGCAGCGCCGGGACAGCTAAAGAGACCCAGTACTTC,CASSAGTAKETQYF
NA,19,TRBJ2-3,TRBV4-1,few,TGCGCCAGCAGCCAAGTTCCGGAGTTAAGACTAGTGGTTTCGGGTACGCAGTATTTT,CASSQVPELRLVVSGTQYF
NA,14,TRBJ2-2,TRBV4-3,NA,TGCGCCAGCAGCCAAGAGCGGGGCGCCGGGGAGCTGTTTTTT,CASSQERGAGELFF
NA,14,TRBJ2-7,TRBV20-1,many,TGCAGTGCTAGAGAGAGGGGGAAAACCTACGAGCAGTACTTC,CSARERGKTYEQYF
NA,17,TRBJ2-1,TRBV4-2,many,TGTGCCAGCAGCCTCTCGTCCACAGGCCTATCCTACAATGAGCAGTTCTTC,CASSLSSTGLSYNEQFF
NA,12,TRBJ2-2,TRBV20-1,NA,TGCAGTGCTAGAAAGGGTCCCGGGGAGCTGTTTTTT,CSARKGPGELFF
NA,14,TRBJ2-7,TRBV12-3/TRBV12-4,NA,TGTGCCAGCAGTTTCTCAGAGAGCTCCTACGAGCAGTACTTC,CASSFSESSYEQYF
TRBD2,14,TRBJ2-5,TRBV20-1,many,TGCAGTGCTAGGGGACTAGCGGGAGTGGAGACCCAGTACTTC,CSARGLAGVETQYF
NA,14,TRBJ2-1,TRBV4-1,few,TGCGCCAGCAGCCAAGATGTCGGATACAATGAGCAGTTCTTC,CASSQDVGYNEQFF
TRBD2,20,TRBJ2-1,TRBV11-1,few,TGTGCCAGCAGCACAAATTCGGCTAGCGGGAGGTTCCTTCCCTACAATGAGCAGTTCTTC,CASSTNSASGRFLPYNEQFF
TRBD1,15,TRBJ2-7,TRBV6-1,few,TGTGCCAGCAGTGACCGGGACAGGGTACCCTACGAGCAGTACTTC,CASSDRDRVPYEQYF
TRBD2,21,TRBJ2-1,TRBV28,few,TGTGCCAGCAGTTTATTGTTGTTTAGACTAGCGGGAAGAGCGGTGAACAATGAGCAGTTCTTC,CASSLLLFRLAGRAVNNEQFF
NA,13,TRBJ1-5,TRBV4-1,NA,TGCGCCAGCAGCCAAACAGCCTTCGGACCCCAGCATTTT,CASSQTAFGPQHF
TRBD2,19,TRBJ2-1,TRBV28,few,TGTGCCAGCAGTTTCACTGGACTAGCGGGAGTGGGCTCCTACAATGAGCAGTTCTTC,CASSFTGLAGVGSYNEQFF
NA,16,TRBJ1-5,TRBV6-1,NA,TGTGCCAGCAGCACTACAGGGATCGGTAGCAATCAGCCCCAGCATTTT,CASSTTGIGSNQPQHF
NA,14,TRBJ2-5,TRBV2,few,TGTGCCAGCGCCCCCCCGGGTTACCAAGAGACCCAGTACTTC,CASAPPGYQETQYF
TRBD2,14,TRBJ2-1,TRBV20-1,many,TGCAGTGCTACCGGACTAGCCGACTACAATGAGCAGTTCTTC,CSATGLADYNEQFF
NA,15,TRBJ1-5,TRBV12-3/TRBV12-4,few,TGTGCCAGCAGTCTCAGGTCGGATAGCAATCAGCCCCAGCATTTT,CASSLRSDSNQPQHF
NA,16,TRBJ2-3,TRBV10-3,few,TGTGCCATCAGGGCGACGGACCTTTATGTCTCAGATACGCAGTATTTT,CAIRATDLYVSDTQYF
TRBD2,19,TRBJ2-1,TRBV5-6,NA,TGTGCCAGCAGCTTGAGGGTGACTAGCGGGAGAAGAGGAGAAAATGAGCAGTTCTTC,CASSLRVTSGRRGENEQFF
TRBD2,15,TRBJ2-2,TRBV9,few,TGTGCCAGCAGCGTAGGGGACTATAACACCGGGGAGCTGTTTTTT,CASSVGDYNTGELFF
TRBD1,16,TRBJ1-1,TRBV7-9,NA,TGTGCCAGCAGCTTAGTTGTGGGAGACAGGGACACTGAAGCTTTCTTT,CASSLVVGDRDTEAFF
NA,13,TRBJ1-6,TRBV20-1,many,TGCAGTGCTCCCCCCGCTCTTGGTTCACCCCTCCACTTT,CSAPPALGSPLHF
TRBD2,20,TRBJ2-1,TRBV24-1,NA,TGTGCCACCAGTGAATCCTGGACTAGCGGGCGAACGAGCTCCTACAATGAGCAGTTCTTC,CATSESWTSGRTSSYNEQFF
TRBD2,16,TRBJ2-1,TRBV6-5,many,TGTGCCAGCAGTTACTCCGGGACTAGCGGGGTGAATGAGCAGTTCTTC,CASSYSGTSGVNEQFF
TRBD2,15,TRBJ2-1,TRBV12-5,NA,TGTGCTAGTGGTTCCGGGACTAGGGTATACAATGAGCAGTTCTTC,CASGSGTRVYNEQFF
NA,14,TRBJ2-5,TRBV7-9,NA,TGTGCCAGCAGCCCTAACCCCCCGGGGGAGACCCAGTACTTC,CASSPNPPGETQYF
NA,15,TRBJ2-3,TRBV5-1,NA,TGCGCCAGCAGCTTGGCGTCCCGAAGCACAGATACGCAGTATTTT,CASSLASRSTDTQYF
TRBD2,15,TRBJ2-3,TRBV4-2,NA,TGTGCCAGCAGCCAGGAACTAGCGGGAACAGATACGCAGTATTTT,CASSQELAGTDTQYF
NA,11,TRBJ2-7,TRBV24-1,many,TGTGCCACCAGTCAGGGTTACGAGCAGTACTTC,CATSQGYEQYF
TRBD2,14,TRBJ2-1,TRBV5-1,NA,TGCGCCAGCAGCTTGGCCTCTAGCGGGGGTAAGCAGTTCTTC,CASSLASSGGKQFF
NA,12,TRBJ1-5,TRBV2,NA,TGTGCCAGCAGTGAGGTAAATCAGCCCCAGCATTTT,CASSEVNQPQHF
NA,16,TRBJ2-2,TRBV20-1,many,TGCAGTGCTAGAGATGAGCGATTGGGACCACTGGGGGAGCTGTTTTTT,CSARDERLGPLGELFF
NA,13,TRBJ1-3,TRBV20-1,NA,TGCAGTGCCCCCCCGTCGGGGGGAAACACCATATATTTT,CSAPPSGGNTIYF
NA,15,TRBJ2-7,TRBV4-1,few,TGCGCCAGCAGCCAAGATAGGCGGCTGTCCTACGAGCAGTACTTC,CASSQDRRLSYEQYF
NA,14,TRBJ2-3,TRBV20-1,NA,TGCAGTGCTAGTAACGAGTTAGGCACAGATACGCAGTATTTT,CSASNELGTDTQYF
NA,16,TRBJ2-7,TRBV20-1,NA,TGCTGTGCTAGAGAATTCGGTAGTGGAACTTCCTACGAGCAGTACTTC,CCAREFGSGTSYEQYF
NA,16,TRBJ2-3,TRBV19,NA,TGTGCCAGTAGTTTAACCGGGACTTTGGGGGCAGATACGCAGTATTTT,CASSLTGTLGADTQYF
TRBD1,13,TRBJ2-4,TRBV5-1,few,TGCGCCAGCAGCTTGGCTGACAGGGGCATTCAGTACTTC,CASSLADRGIQYF
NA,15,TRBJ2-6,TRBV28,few,TGTGCCAGCAGTTTTGAGGGGTCTGGGGCCAACGTCCTGACTTTC,CASSFEGSGANVLTF
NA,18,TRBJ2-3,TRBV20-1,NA,TGCAGTGCCCAAGCCCTAGCGACAAGACTCCCGAGCACAGATACGCAGTATTTT,CSAQALATRLPSTDTQYF